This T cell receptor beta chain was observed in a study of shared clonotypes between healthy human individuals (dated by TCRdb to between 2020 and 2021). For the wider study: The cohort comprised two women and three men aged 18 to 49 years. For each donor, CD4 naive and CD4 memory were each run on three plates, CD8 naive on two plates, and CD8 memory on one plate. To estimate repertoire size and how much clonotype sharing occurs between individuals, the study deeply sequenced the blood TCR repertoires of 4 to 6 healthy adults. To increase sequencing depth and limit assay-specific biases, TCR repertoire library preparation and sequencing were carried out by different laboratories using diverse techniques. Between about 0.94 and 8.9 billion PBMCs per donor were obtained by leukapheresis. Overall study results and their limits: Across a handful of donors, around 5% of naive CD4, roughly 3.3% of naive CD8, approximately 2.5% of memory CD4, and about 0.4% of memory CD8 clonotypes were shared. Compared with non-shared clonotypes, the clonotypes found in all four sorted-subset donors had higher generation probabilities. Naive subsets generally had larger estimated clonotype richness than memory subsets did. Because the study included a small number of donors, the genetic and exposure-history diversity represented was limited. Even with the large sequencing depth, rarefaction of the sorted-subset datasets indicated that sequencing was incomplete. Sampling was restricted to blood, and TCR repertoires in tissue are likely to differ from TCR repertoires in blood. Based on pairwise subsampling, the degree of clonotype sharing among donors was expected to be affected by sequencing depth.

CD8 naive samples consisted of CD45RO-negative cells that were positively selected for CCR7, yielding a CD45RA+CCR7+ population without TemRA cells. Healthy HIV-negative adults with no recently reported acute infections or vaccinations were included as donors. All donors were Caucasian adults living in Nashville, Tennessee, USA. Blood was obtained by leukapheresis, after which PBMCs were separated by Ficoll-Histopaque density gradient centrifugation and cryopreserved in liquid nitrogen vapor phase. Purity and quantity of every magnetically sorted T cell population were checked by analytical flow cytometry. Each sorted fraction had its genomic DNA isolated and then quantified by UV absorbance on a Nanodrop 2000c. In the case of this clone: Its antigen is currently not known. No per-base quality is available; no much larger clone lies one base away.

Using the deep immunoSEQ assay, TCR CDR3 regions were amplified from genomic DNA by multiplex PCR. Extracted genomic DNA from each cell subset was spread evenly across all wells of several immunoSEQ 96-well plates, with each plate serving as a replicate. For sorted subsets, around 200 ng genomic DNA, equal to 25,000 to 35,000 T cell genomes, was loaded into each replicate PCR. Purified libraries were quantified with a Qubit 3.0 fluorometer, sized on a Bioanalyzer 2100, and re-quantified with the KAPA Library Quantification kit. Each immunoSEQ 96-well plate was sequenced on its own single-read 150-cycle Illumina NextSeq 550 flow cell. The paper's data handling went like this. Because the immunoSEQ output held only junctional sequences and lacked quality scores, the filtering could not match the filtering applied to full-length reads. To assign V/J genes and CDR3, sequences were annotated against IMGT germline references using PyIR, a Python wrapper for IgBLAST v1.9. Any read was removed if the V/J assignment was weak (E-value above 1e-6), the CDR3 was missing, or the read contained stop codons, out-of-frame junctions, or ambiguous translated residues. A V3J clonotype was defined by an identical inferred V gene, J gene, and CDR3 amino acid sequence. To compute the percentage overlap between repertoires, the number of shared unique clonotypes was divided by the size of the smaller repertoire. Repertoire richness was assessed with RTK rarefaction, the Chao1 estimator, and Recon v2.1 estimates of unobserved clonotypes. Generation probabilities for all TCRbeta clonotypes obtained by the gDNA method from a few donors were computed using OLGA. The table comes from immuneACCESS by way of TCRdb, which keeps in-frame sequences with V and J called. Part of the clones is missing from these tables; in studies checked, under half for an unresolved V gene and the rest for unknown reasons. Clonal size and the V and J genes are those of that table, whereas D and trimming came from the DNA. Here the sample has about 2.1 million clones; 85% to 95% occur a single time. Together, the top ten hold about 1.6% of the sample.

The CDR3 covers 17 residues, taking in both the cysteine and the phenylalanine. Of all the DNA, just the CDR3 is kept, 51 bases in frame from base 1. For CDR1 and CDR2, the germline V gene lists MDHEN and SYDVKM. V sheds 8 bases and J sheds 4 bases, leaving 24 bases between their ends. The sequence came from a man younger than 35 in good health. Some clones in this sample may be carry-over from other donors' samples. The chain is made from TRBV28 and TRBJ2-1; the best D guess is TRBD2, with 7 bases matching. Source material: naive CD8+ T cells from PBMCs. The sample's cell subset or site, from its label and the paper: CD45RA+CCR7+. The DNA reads TGTGCCAGCCACGGGCGGGGGCCGGGACTAACATACAATGAGCAGTTCTTC. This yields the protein CASHGRGPGLTYNEQFF. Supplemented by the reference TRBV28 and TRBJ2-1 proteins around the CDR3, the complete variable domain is DVKVTQSSRYLVKRTGEKVFLECVQDMDHENMFWYRQDPGLGLRLIYFSYDVKMKEKGDIPEGYSVSREKKERFSLILESASTNQTSMYLCASHGRGPGLTYNEQFFGPGTRLTVL.